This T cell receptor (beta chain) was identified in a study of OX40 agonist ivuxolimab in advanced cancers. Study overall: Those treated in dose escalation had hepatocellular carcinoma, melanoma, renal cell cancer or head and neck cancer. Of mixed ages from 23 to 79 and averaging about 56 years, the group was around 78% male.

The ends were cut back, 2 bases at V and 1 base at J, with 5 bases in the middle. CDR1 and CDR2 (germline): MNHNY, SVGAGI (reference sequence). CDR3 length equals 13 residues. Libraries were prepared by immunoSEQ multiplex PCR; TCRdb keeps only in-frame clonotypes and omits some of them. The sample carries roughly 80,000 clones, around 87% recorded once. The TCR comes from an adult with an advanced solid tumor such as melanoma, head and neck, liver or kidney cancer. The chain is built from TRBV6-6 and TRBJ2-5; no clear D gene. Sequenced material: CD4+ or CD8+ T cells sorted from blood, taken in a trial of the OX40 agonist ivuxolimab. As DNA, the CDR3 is TGTGCCAGCAGTTACAACTTCCAAGAGACCCAGTACTTC. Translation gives CASSYNFQETQYF.